Given below is one T cell receptor beta chain in context. Each specimen consisted of about 1-10 million cryopreserved PBMC prior to extraction of DNA. This CDR3 comprises 14 residues. Germline CDR1 reads LGHNA; CDR2 reads YSLEER. V lost 4 bases, J lost 1 base, and 11 bases lay in between. Running of the v3.0 immunoSEQ assay took place at survey level. Libraries were prepared by immunoSEQ multiplex PCR; TCRdb keeps only in-frame clonotypes and omits some of them. In the table there are 30,000 to 40,000 clones, 87% of which are singletons. The sample belongs to a study of long-term antiretroviral therapy in people with HIV.

This specimen consisted of unsorted PBMCs, obtained 1.1 years after starting antiretroviral therapy. The chain uses TRBV4-3 and TRBJ2-7; D gene unclear. The TCR sequence derives from a man aged 18 to 30 with HIV. CDR3 sequence: CASSRTVPSYEQYF. The CDR3 DNA reads as TGCGCCAGCAGCCGGACCGTTCCATCCTACGAGCAGTACTTC.